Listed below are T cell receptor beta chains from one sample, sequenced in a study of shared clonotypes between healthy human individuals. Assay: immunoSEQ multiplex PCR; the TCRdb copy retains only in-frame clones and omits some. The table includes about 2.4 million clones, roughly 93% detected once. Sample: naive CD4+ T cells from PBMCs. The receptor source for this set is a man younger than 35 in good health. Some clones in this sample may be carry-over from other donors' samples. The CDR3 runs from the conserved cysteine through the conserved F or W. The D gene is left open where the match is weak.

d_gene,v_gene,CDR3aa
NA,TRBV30,CAWSAAQGSGYTF
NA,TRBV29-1,CSVPRSYNEQFF
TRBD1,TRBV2,CASSVQGTPGHPPQYF
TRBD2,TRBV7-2,CASSPGDYLTDTQYF
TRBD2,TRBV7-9,CASSPVRSGTSGSRETQYF
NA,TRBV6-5,CASSSTGGYSNQPQHF
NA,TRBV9,CASSVQVGSYNEQFF
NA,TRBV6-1,CASTRSSGANVLTF
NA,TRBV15,CATSRRGGATEAFF
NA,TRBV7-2,CASSLDVYGYTF
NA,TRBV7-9,CASSLVTQKETQYF
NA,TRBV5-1,CASTRTGGHNEQFF
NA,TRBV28,CASSSWETQYF
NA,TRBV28,CASSLSTAGSYEQYF
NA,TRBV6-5,CASSYSGGLAKNIQYF
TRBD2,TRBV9,CASSPTGGYFEQFF
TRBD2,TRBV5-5,CASSLASASGAYNEQFF
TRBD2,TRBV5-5,CASSLFASGNTGELFF
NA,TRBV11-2,CASSLSQSAEAFF
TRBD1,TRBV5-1,CASSAGQGSGANVLTF
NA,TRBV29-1,CSVAGRTTDTQYF
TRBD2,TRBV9,CASSVASGRSYEQYF
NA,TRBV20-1,CSAARRGQFF
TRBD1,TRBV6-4,CASSRQGESYEQYF
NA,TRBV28,CASGLVRQPQHF
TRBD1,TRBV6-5,CASRDEQGAGTEAFF
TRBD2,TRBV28,CASSLGLAGGRFNEQFF
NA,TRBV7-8,CASSLVRVLKDQPQHF
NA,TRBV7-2,CASSLGVGWETQYF